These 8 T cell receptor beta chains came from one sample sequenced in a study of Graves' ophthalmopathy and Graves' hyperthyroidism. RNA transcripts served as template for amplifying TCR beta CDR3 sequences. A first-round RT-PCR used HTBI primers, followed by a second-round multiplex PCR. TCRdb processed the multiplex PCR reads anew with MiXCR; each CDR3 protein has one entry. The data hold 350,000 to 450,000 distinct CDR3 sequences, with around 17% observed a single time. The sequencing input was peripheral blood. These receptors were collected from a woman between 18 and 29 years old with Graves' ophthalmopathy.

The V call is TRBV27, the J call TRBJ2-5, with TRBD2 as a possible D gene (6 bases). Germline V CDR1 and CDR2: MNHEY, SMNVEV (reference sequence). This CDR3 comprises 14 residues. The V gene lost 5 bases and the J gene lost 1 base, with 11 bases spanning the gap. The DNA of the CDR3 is TGTGCCAGCAGTCATGGACTACCCCAAGAGACCCAGTACTTC. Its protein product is CASSHGLPQETQYF.

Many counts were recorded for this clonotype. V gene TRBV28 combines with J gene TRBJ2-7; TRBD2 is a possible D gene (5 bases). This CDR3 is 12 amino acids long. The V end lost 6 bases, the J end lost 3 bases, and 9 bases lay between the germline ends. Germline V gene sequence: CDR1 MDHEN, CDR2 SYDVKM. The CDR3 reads CASSASGYEQYF. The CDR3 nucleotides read TGTGCCAGCAGCGCGAGCGGCTACGAGCAGTACTTC.

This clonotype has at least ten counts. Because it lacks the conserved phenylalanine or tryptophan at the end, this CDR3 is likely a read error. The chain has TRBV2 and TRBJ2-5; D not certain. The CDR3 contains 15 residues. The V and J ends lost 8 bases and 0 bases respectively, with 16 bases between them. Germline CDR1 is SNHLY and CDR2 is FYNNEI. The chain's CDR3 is CASSKPGPHQETQYL. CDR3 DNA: TGTGCCAGCTCTAAACCCGGGCCTCACCAAGAGACCCAGTACCTC.

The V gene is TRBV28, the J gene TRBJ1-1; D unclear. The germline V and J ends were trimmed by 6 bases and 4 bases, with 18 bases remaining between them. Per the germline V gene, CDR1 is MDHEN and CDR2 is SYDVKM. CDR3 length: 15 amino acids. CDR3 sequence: CASSPEEGFTTEAFF. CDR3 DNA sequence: TGTGCCAGCAGCCCCGAGGAGGGATTTACCACTGAAGCTTTCTTT.

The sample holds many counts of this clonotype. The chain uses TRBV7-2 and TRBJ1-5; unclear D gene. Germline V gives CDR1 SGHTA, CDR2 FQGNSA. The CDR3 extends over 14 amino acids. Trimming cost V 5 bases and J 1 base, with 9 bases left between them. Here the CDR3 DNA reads TGTGCCAGCAGCCCCGTGGGGAGCAATCAGCCCCAGCATTTT. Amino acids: CASSPVGSNQPQHF.

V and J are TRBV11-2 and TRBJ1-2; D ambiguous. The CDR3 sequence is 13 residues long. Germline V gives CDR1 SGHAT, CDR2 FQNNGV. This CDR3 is CACGPVANYGYTF. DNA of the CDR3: TGTGCTTGCGGCCCGGTTGCTAACTATGGCTACACCTTC.

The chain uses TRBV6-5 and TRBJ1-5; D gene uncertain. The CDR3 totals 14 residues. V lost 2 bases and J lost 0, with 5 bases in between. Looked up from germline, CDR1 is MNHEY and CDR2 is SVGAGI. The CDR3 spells CASSYPGSNQPQHF. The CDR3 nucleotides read TGTGCCAGCAGTTACCCCGGTAGCAATCAGCCCCAGCATTTT.

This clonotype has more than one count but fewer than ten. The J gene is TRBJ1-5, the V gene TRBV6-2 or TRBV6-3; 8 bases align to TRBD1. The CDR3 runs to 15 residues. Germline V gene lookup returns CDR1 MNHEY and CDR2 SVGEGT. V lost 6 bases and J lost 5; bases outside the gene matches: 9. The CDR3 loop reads CASSPNRGWDQPQHF. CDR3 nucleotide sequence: TGTGCCAGCAGCCCCAACAGGGGGTGGGATCAGCCCCAGCATTTT.